The next 23 T cell receptor beta chains were all read from a single sample in a study of cytomegalovirus exposure and HLA in healthy donors. The PCR made use of 60 Vbeta and 13 Jbeta primers. TCRdb keeps only in-frame clones here, not all; method: immunoSEQ multiplex PCR. The sample has 120,000 or so clones; 80% are singletons. The specimen sequenced was PBMCs. Every receptor here comes from a man aged 25 to 40 in good health and CMV-seropositive.

A single count supports this clone. CDR3 sequence (DNA): TGCGCCAGCAGCTTGGGTTCTAGTACTATCGAGCAGTACTTC. Translated: CASSLGSSTIEQYF. The V gene is TRBV5-1, the J gene TRBJ2-7; D is unresolved. V was cut by 0 bases and J by 6 bases, with 13 bases left in between. This CDR3 region has 14 residues. Germline values: CDR1 SGHRS, CDR2 YFSETQ. Complete variable domain (other parts from reference TRBV5-1 and TRBJ2-7): KAGVTQTPRYLIKTRGQQVTLSCSPISGHRSVSWYQQTPGQGLQFLFEYFSETQRNKGNFPGRFSGRQFSNSRSEMNVSTLELGDSALYLCASSLGSSTIEQYFGPGTRLTVT.

This chain connects TRBV10-3 to TRBJ1-2, with 10 bases that match TRBD1. Germline CDR1 ENHRY, CDR2 SYGVKD. The J segment lost 0 bases and the V segment lost 0 bases, leaving 4 bases of the junction unmatched. The CDR3 is 17 amino acids. The CDR3: CAISESTGGISNYGYTF. Written as DNA, the CDR3 is TGTGCCATCAGTGAGTCGACAGGGGGCATCTCTAACTATGGCTACACCTTC.

The CDR3 coding sequence is TGTGCCAGCAGACATTCTCAGGGGGCATTGGGAGGTGGCTACACCTTC. It specifies CASRHSQGALGGGYTF. The rearrangement joins TRBV6-4 to TRBJ1-2; 8 bases match TRBD1. V lost 6 bases, J lost 7 bases, and 16 bases stayed unmatched. The CDR3 contains 16 residues. CDR1 and CDR2 from the germline V gene are MRHNA and SNTAGT.

This clone was observed a few times. The rearrangement joins TRBV28 to TRBJ1-1; D might be TRBD1 (5 bases). The CDR3 runs to 13 residues. The germline gives CDR1 MDHEN, CDR2 SYDVKM. Trimming took 7 bases from V and 0 from J, leaving 9 bases between them. In DNA form, the CDR3 reads TGTGCCAGCATAGGGGCGATGAACACTGAAGCTTTCTTT. This gives the protein CASIGAMNTEAFF.

This clone was seen once. The chain recombines TRBV7-8 with TRBJ2-2; D perhaps matches TRBD2 (6 bases). V gave up 3 bases and J gave up 7 bases, with 12 bases separating them. This CDR3 comprises 14 residues. Germline assignment: CDR1 SGHVS and CDR2 FQNEAQ. The DNA of the CDR3 is TGTGCCAGCAGCTTCGGGACTCTGGGCGGGGAGCTGTTTTTT. Translation: CASSFGTLGGELFF. Variable domain in full (rest from reference TRBV7-8 and TRBJ2-2): GAGVSQSPRYKVAKRGQDVALRCDPISGHVSLFWYQQALGQGPEFLTYFQNEAQLDKSGLPSDRFFAERPEGSVSTLKIQRTQQEDSAVYLCASSFGTLGGELFFGEGSRLTVL.

The chain is built from TRBV5-6 and TRBJ1-5, with 8 bases identical to TRBD1. CDR1 is SGHDT, CDR2 YYEEEE, per germline. The CDR3 sequence is 16 residues long. The trim removed 1 base at V and 2 bases at J, leaving 5 bases unmatched. CDR3 DNA: TGTGCCAGCAGCTTGACAGGGGGTGAAGGCAATCAGCCCCAGCATTTT. Its protein is CASSLTGGEGNQPQHF.

V is TRBV6-1 and J is TRBJ2-1, with no clear D. Germline values: CDR1 MNHNS, CDR2 SASEGT. This CDR3 is built from 16 residues. Trimming took 4 bases from V and 2 from J, leaving 15 bases between them. In DNA, the CDR3 is TGTGCCAGCAGTGGGATGACACACTTTACCTACAATGAGCAGTTCTTC. Translating gives CASSGMTHFTYNEQFF.

The chain carries TRBV6-1 and TRBJ2-1, with D tentatively TRBD1 (5 bases). Deletions cut 0 bases from V and 2 bases from J, with 8 bases between. The CDR3 loop spans 15 amino acids. Germline CDR1 is MNHNS and CDR2 is SASEGT. CDR3 protein: CASSEAGRPYNEQFF. The CDR3 DNA sequence: TGTGCCAGCAGTGAAGCGGGGCGGCCCTACAATGAGCAGTTCTTC.

Here the CDR3 DNA reads TGTGCCAGCAGCTTTTCAGGGGACACTGAAGCTTTCTTT. It encodes CASSFSGDTEAFF. This chain joins TRBV5-4 and TRBJ1-1; D might be TRBD1 (6 bases). Germline V gene sequence: CDR1 SGHNT, CDR2 YYREEE (reference sequence). The CDR3 has 13 residues. With 2 bases removed from V and 3 bases from J, the gap between germline ends came to 8 bases. The variable domain in full, completed from reference TRBV5-4 and TRBJ1-1, reads ETGVTQSPTHLIKTRGQQVTLRCSSQSGHNTVSWYQQALGQGPQFIFQYYREEENGRGNFPPRFSGLQFPNYSSELNVNALELDDSALYLCASSFSGDTEAFFGQGTRLTVV.

Comment on this clone: An end of the junction differs from the germline gene, which may be a read error. This chain links TRBV11-3 with TRBJ1-6, with TRBD1 matching over 8 bases. Germline V gives CDR1 SGHNT, CDR2 YENEEA. The CDR3 covers 13 residues. CDR3 sequence reads: CASSSDRDSPPHF. In nucleotides, the CDR3 is TGTGCCAGCAGCTCGGACAGGGACTCACCCCCCCACTTT.

The table lists this clone with a few counts. The chain combines TRBV15 with TRBJ1-2; D perhaps matches TRBD1 (5 bases). This CDR3 is built from 12 residues. Between the trimmed V and J ends, which lost 2 bases and 5 bases, there was a span of 6 bases. CDR1 and CDR2 from the germline V gene are LNHNV and YYDKDF (reference sequence). Here the CDR3 reads CATSRTGYGYTF. The CDR3 nucleotides read TGTGCCACCAGCAGAACAGGTTATGGCTACACCTTC.

This chain joins TRBV30 and TRBJ1-2; TRBD1 might be the D (5 bases). Germline loops: CDR1 GTSNPN, CDR2 SVGIG (reference sequence). The CDR3 contains 16 residues. V lost 3 bases and J lost 5, with 22 bases in between. Written as DNA, the CDR3 is TGTGCCTGGAGACCCCCAAGACCAGGGCTGATTTATGGCTACACCTTC. Protein sequence: CAWRPPRPGLIYGYTF.

This clone was counted between two and nine times. The rearrangement uses TRBV7-9 and TRBJ1-3; 7 nucleotides match TRBD1. After removal of 2 bases from V and 5 bases from J, the junction contained 9 bases not matched to a gene. Germline CDR1 reads SEHNR; CDR2 reads FQNEAQ (reference sequence). This CDR3 region has 16 residues. The CDR3 loop is CASSLIEGALRNTIYF. The CDR3 coding sequence is TGTGCCAGCAGCTTAATCGAGGGGGCTTTGAGAAACACCATATATTTT.

The rearrangement links TRBV6-1 to TRBJ1-1, with D perhaps TRBD1 (5 bases). CDR1 and CDR2 (germline): MNHNS, SASEGT. There are 13 residues in the CDR3. The V end lost 2 bases, the J end lost 5 bases, and 9 bases lay between the germline ends. The DNA of the CDR3 is TGTGCCAGCAGTGAACAGGGAGGGACTGAAGCTTTCTTT. This translates into CASSEQGGTEAFF.

The chain couples TRBV9 to TRBJ1-4, with TRBD1 as a possible D gene (5 bases). V lost 0 bases, J lost 0 bases, and 18 bases lay in between. CDR3 length: 19 residues. Germline loops: CDR1 SGDLS, CDR2 YYNGEE. For the CDR3, the DNA is TGTGCCAGCAGCGTAGCTTTAGGAGGGACCTTGGCAACTAATGAAAAACTGTTTTTT. Translating it yields CASSVALGGTLATNEKLFF.

The chain is built from TRBV5-5 and TRBJ2-3; 8 bases are shared with TRBD2. Germline CDR1 and CDR2: SGHKS and YYEKEE (reference sequence). Trimming removed 9 bases from V and 5 bases from J; junction bases left unmatched: 11. This CDR3 spans 14 amino acids. DNA of the CDR3: TGTGCCACCGACGGGGGGGCTCTTCAAGATACGCAGTATTTT. Amino acid sequence: CATDGGALQDTQYF.

The chain couples TRBV7-6 to TRBJ1-1; 8 nucleotides match TRBD1. Per the germline V gene, CDR1 is SGHVS and CDR2 is FNYEAQ. The J segment lost 4 bases and the V segment lost 5 bases, leaving 9 bases of the junction unmatched. CDR3 length equals 15 residues. The CDR3 DNA follows: TGTGCCAGCAGCCCGCGGACAGGGACCTCCACTGAAGCTTTCTTT. As protein: CASSPRTGTSTEAFF.

The rearrangement joins TRBV5-4 to TRBJ1-1; tentative D call: TRBD1 (6 bases). CDR3 length: 14 amino acids. The V gene lost 4 bases and the J gene lost 0 bases, with 10 bases spanning the gap. Germline CDR1 SGHNT, CDR2 YYREEE (reference sequence). The CDR3 DNA reads TGTGCCAGCAGCAAGGGACATCTGAACACTGAAGCTTTCTTT. It yields the protein CASSKGHLNTEAFF.

CDR3 amino acids: CASSSNGETQYF. The CDR3 nucleotides read TGCGCCAGCAGCTCGAACGGAGAGACCCAGTACTTC. The chain carries TRBV5-1 and TRBJ2-5; D unclear. The CDR3 length is 12 residues. V was shortened by 3 bases and J by 4 bases, with 7 bases between the two germline ends. Germline V gives CDR1 SGHRS, CDR2 YFSETQ.

Concerning this clone: The junction shows a germline mismatch at one end, possibly a read error. The same CDR3 can be traced to other DNA sequences in this sample. The chain carries TRBV10-1 and TRBJ2-1; no reliable D call. The CDR3 extends over 12 amino acids. CDR1 and CDR2 from the germline V gene are WNHNN and SYGVQD (reference sequence). The CDR3 region has the DNA TGTGCCAGCAGTGCCGGGTACAATGAGCAGTTCTTC. This gives the protein CASSAGYNEQFF.

The V and J genes are TRBV5-1 and TRBJ2-1; 8 nucleotides align to TRBD1. The CDR3 covers 14 residues. From germline, CDR1 is SGHRS and CDR2 YFSETQ. Trimming at V came to 2 bases and at J to 6 bases, leaving 4 bases not matched to a gene. The CDR3 is CASSFRTGPNEQFF. The CDR3 DNA reads as TGCGCCAGCAGCTTCAGGACAGGGCCCAATGAGCAGTTCTTC.

This clone was detected only once. V is TRBV4-1 and J is TRBJ1-1, with 7 bases matching TRBD1. V trimming: 0 bases; J trimming: 5 bases; junction bases outside the gene matches: 6. The CDR3 is 15 residues long. Germline lookup yields CDR1 MGHRA and CDR2 YSYEKL. In DNA form, the CDR3 reads TGCGCCAGCAGCCAAGATTCCAACAGGGGTACTGAAGCTTTCTTT. Translation gives CASSQDSNRGTEAFF.

This clone was picked up a small number of times. The chain employs TRBV28 and TRBJ2-7; 9 positions match TRBD1. The CDR3 runs 16 residues. The V gene's germline CDR1 is MDHEN and CDR2 SYDVKM. V was pared by 8 bases and J by 5 bases, with 16 bases of the junction left unmatched. CDR3 nucleotides: TGTGCCAGCGCCCGGGACAGGGTTGTAGGTTGGAACGAGCAGTACTTC. It codes for CASARDRVVGWNEQYF. Based on the CDR3 plus reference TRBV28 and TRBJ2-7, the full variable domain is DVKVTQSSRYLVKRTGEKVFLECVQDMDHENMFWYRQDPGLGLRLIYFSYDVKMKEKGDIPEGYSVSREKKERFSLILESASTNQTSMYLCASARDRVVGWNEQYFGPGTRLTVT.